The clone carrying this T cell receptor (beta chain) was seen repeatedly, ten times or more. This entry is derived from a study of regulatory T cells in long-lasting Graves disease. According to the study, TCR beta libraries were built with iRepertoire HTBI primers and CDR3-region Arm-PCR. One entry per CDR3 protein, called by TCRdb with MiXCR from the multiplex PCR reads. The table has around 460,000 distinct CDR3 sequences, 13% to 15% seen once. Time point described: newly diagnosed GD, antithyroid drugs for less than 3 months. RNA extracted from PBMCs served as the sequencing template. Diagnoses of Graves' disease were made by American Thyroid Association guidelines. V was clipped by 5 bases and J by 6 bases; unmatched bases: 12. Germline loops: CDR1 SGHVS, CDR2 FQNEAQ. The CDR3 has 17 amino acids. This sample also belongs to another study, concerning T cells in Graves' hyperthyroidism and ophthalmopathy. That paper adds: During a first-round RT-PCR of the TCR CDR3, the HTBI primer set was used.

Material: peripheral blood mononuclear cells (PBMCs), obtained at new diagnosis, from a patient treated with antithyroid drugs. The chain couples TRBV7-8 to TRBJ2-7; 14 nucleotides line up with TRBD2. This clonotype originated in a woman in her fifties or sixties with Graves disease. The CDR3, as DNA: TGTGCCAGCAGCCTAGTAGGGACTAGCGGGAGCGGGGGCGAGCAGTACTTC. This sequence encodes CASSLVGTSGSGGEQYF.